The sequence of this T cell receptor (beta chain) was determined in a study of graft-versus-host responses after intestinal transplantation. On the study more broadly: Once they had received anti-thymocyte globulin induction, all recipients took tacrolimus and steroids for approximately three years.

CDR3 length: 14 residues. Germline assignment: CDR1 SGHRS and CDR2 YFSETQ. With regard to this clone: What it recognizes is unknown. Compared with germline, one end of the junction differs, possibly owing to a read error.

Whole-study results and caveats: Individuals carrying graft-donor T cell macrochimerism showed high graft-versus-host to host-versus-graft clonal ratios in allografts. Early post-transplant HvG declines tracked with peak circulating GvH clone levels. Some GvH clones appeared in ileal mucosa or blood before recipient bone marrow.

Some clones are missing from TCRdb's copy, which holds only in-frame ones; the method was immunoSEQ multiplex PCR. The sample shows tens of thousands of clones, 91% of them seen only once. The source of this sequence is a human patient who received an intestinal transplant, so some T cells may come from the graft donor. V is TRBV5-1 and J is TRBJ2-3, with 7 bases lining up with TRBD1. Sequenced material: PBMCs, taken around 43 weeks after intestinal transplant. The CDR3 region is CASQQGVPGQPLNF. DNA for the CDR3: TGCGCCAGCCAGCAAGGGGTCCCGGGACAGCCCCTTAATTTT. The full variable domain, rest sourced from reference TRBV5-1 and TRBJ2-3, is KAGVTQTPRYLIKTRGQQVTLSCSPISGHRSVSWYQQTPGQGLQFLFEYFSETQRNKGNFPGRFSGRQFSNSRSEMNVSTLELGDSALYLCASQQGVPGQPLNFGPGTRLTVL.